These 22 T cell receptor beta chains came from one sample sequenced in a study of blood T cell repertoires in COVID-19. Profiling relied on immunoSEQ multiplex PCR, and the TCRdb table lists in-frame clones only, not all of them. This sample yields about 86,000 clones, of which approximately 79% are seen a single time; roughly 12% belongs to the top ten. The sample comprised peripheral blood. The receptors here all came from a man in his sixties or seventies with acute or convalescent COVID-19.

This rearrangement joins TRBV7-3 to TRBJ2-1; 14 bases map to TRBD2. Germline assignment: CDR1 SGHTA and CDR2 FQGTGA. The V segment lost 0 bases and the J segment 5 bases; nucleotides outside the gene matches: 0. The CDR3 runs to 16 residues. The CDR3 DNA is TGTGCCAGCAGCTTAACGGGACTAGCGGGGGACAATGAGCAGTTCTTC. This gives the protein CASSLTGLAGDNEQFF.

The chain carries TRBV5-1 and TRBJ2-3, with TRBD2 matching over 10 bases. Germline V gene sequence: CDR1 SGHRS, CDR2 YFSETQ. The CDR3 runs 21 residues. Trimming took 5 bases from V and 5 from J; bases not matched to a gene: 26. DNA of the CDR3: TGCGCCAGCAGAGGGCTAGCGGGGGACCGTATCCAATCCGCCCCCATAGATACGCAGTATTTT. This codes for CASRGLAGDRIQSAPIDTQYF. Using reference TRBV5-1 and TRBJ2-3 for the parts outside the CDR3, the full variable domain is KAGVTQTPRYLIKTRGQQVTLSCSPISGHRSVSWYQQTPGQGLQFLFEYFSETQRNKGNFPGRFSGRQFSNSRSEMNVSTLELGDSALYLCASRGLAGDRIQSAPIDTQYFGPGTRLTVL.

This clone was seen more than once but under ten times. This chain links TRBV28 with TRBJ1-1; 8 nucleotides align to TRBD1. This CDR3 region has 14 residues. Trimming took 5 bases from V and 8 from J; bases not matched to a gene: 10. Per germline, CDR1 MDHEN and CDR2 SYDVKM. The CDR3 spells CASSLSGQGGEAFF. CDR3 nucleotide sequence: TGTGCCAGCAGTCTATCCGGACAGGGTGGGGAAGCTTTCTTT.

The V gene is TRBV5-6, the J gene TRBJ2-5; a possible D gene is TRBD1 (6 bases). V lost 4 bases and J lost 5, with 15 bases in between. The length of the CDR3 is 14 residues. Germline lookup yields CDR1 SGHDT and CDR2 YYEEEE. The CDR3 here is CASSGGQWGETQYF. In DNA, the CDR3 is TGTGCCAGCAGCGGGGGACAATGGGGCGAGACCCAGTACTTC.

The chain employs TRBV3-1 (or the pseudogene TRBV3-2) and TRBJ2-3; D is perhaps TRBD2 (7 bases). Germline V CDR1 and CDR2: LGHDT, YNNKEL (reference sequence). This CDR3 has 16 residues. V was cut by 4 bases and J by 3 bases, with 17 bases left in between. The CDR3 region is CASSLFAGAGTDTQYF. The CDR3 DNA sequence: TGTGCCAGCAGCCTTTTTGCGGGGGCTGGAACAGATACGCAGTATTTT.

The chain recombines TRBV5-1 with TRBJ1-1; possible D gene TRBD1, 6 bases. Between the trimmed V and J ends, which lost 6 bases and 4 bases, there was a span of 13 bases. CDR1 is SGHRS and CDR2 is YFSETQ in the germline V gene. The CDR3 runs 13 residues. The CDR3 sequence is CASTLGGITEAFF. The CDR3, as DNA: TGCGCCAGCACCTTAGGGGGAATCACTGAAGCTTTCTTT. Supplemented by reference TRBV5-1 and TRBJ1-1, the full variable domain reads KAGVTQTPRYLIKTRGQQVTLSCSPISGHRSVSWYQQTPGQGLQFLFEYFSETQRNKGNFPGRFSGRQFSNSRSEMNVSTLELGDSALYLCASTLGGITEAFFGQGTRLTVV.

The rearrangement joins TRBV13 to TRBJ1-1; D remains unclear. V was shortened by 4 bases and J by 0 bases, with 9 bases between the two germline ends. Germline V gene lookup returns CDR1 PRHDT and CDR2 FYEKMQ (reference sequence). This CDR3 comprises 14 residues. The CDR3 spells CASSSGVLNTEAFF. The CDR3 DNA reads TGTGCCAGCAGCTCCGGGGTCCTGAACACTGAAGCTTTCTTT.

The chain has TRBV3-1 (or the pseudogene TRBV3-2) and TRBJ1-3; D remains ambiguous. Per the germline V gene, CDR1 is LGHDT and CDR2 is YNNKEL (reference sequence). CDR3 length equals 16 residues. V dropped 0 bases and J dropped 0 bases, with 9 bases sitting between them. The CDR3 spells CASSQDLADSGNTIYF. The CDR3 DNA reads TGTGCCAGCAGCCAAGATCTAGCCGACTCTGGAAACACCATATATTTT.

This chain links TRBV27 with TRBJ1-2, with 9 bases identical to TRBD1. V shed 3 bases and J 3 bases; nucleotides not matched to a gene: 5. This CDR3 is 15 amino acids long. Germline CDR1 reads MNHEY; CDR2 reads SMNVEV (reference sequence). This CDR3 is CASSFGGQGDYGYTF. DNA for the CDR3: TGTGCCAGCAGTTTTGGGGGACAGGGAGACTATGGCTACACCTTC.

This clone came up a few times. The CDR3 loop reads CASSRGGPYGYTF. As DNA, the CDR3 is TGTGCCAGTAGTCGGGGGGGACCCTATGGCTACACCTTC. V usage is TRBV19 and J usage is TRBJ1-2, with D perhaps TRBD1 (5 bases). Trimming left V 5 bases short and J 4 bases short, with 11 bases between. Germline loops: CDR1 LNHDA, CDR2 SQIVND (reference sequence). The CDR3 length is 13 residues. Using reference TRBV19 and TRBJ1-2 for the parts outside the CDR3, the full variable domain is DGGITQSPKYLFRKEGQNVTLSCEQNLNHDAMYWYRQDPGQGLRLIYYSQIVNDFQKGDIAEGYSVSREKKESFPLTVTSAQKNPTAFYLCASSRGGPYGYTFGSGTRLTVV.

The chain uses TRBV7-8 and TRBJ1-1; D is uncertain. CDR1 and CDR2 from the germline V gene are SGHVS and FQNEAQ. The CDR3 has 15 amino acids. V gave up 1 base and J gave up 0 bases, with 9 bases separating them. As DNA, the CDR3 is TGTGCCAGCAGCTTAGTGCGCAGGCTGAACACTGAAGCTTTCTTT. It codes for CASSLVRRLNTEAFF.

The rearrangement uses TRBV11-2 and TRBJ2-1; no firm D call. Germline V CDR1 and CDR2: SGHAT, FQNNGV. V was cut by 2 bases and J by 8 bases, with 16 bases left in between. The CDR3 is 15 residues long. As DNA, the CDR3 is TGTGCCAGCAGCTTAAAAGGATATTCCAGGTATGAGCAGTTCTTC. Its translation is CASSLKGYSRYEQFF. The full variable domain, completed using reference TRBV11-2 and TRBJ2-1, is EAGVAQSPRYKIIEKRQSVAFWCNPISGHATLYWYQQILGQGPKLLIQFQNNGVVDDSQLPKDRFSAERLKGVDSTLKIQPAKLEDSAVYLCASSLKGYSRYEQFFGPGTRLTVL.

V usage is TRBV27 and J usage is TRBJ2-3; possibly TRBD2 for D (6 bases). Trimming left V 6 bases short and J 4 bases short, with 14 bases between. The V gene's germline CDR1 is MNHEY and CDR2 SMNVEV (reference sequence). This CDR3 comprises 14 residues. CDR3 DNA: TGTGCCAGCAGACAACTAGCCAGGGCAGATACGCAGTATTTT. This translates into CASRQLARADTQYF.

For the CDR3, the DNA is TGTGCCAGCAGTTTAGGGGGAGAAGAGACCCAGTACTTC. This gives the protein CASSLGGEETQYF. The chain carries TRBV12-3 or TRBV12-4 and TRBJ2-5; maybe TRBD2 (5 bases). The ends were cut back, 1 base at V and 3 bases at J, with 6 bases in the middle. The length of the CDR3 is 13 residues.

The chain is built from TRBV9 and TRBJ2-7; 10 nucleotides agree with TRBD1. Germline loops: CDR1 SGDLS, CDR2 YYNGEE. The CDR3 runs to 14 residues. V shed 4 bases, J shed 9 bases, and the junction held 10 bases outside the gene matches. CDR3 sequence: CASSPDRGREGQYV. In nucleotides, the CDR3 is TGTGCCAGCAGCCCTGACAGGGGGCGCGAGGGGCAGTACGTC.

The rearrangement uses TRBV7-9 and TRBJ2-1; 11 bases fit TRBD2. Germline lookup yields CDR1 SEHNR and CDR2 FQNEAQ (reference sequence). The CDR3 is made up of 16 amino acids. The V segment lost 5 bases and the J segment 0 bases; nucleotides outside the gene matches: 3. The CDR3 loop is CASSPSGGTSYNEQFF. CDR3 DNA sequence: TGTGCCAGCAGCCCTAGCGGGGGGACCTCCTACAATGAGCAGTTCTTC.

This chain connects TRBV12-5 to TRBJ2-1; 11 bases are a match to TRBD1. This CDR3 has 13 amino acids. After removal of 10 bases from V and 10 bases from J, the junction contained 9 bases not matched to a gene. Germline assignment: CDR1 LGHNT and CDR2 FRNRAP. CDR3 in DNA: TGTGCTAAGTCCGGACAGGGGGCGGAAGAGCAGTTCTTC. It yields the protein CAKSGQGAEEQFF.

This chain uses TRBV27 with TRBJ2-3; no reliable D call. V shed 2 bases and J shed 7 bases, with 10 bases lying between them. The CDR3 runs to 13 residues. Per the germline V gene, CDR1 is MNHEY and CDR2 is SMNVEV (reference sequence). CDR3 region: CASSLNLPYTQYF. The CDR3 bases are TGTGCCAGCAGTTTAAATCTTCCTTATACGCAGTATTTT.

The V and J genes are TRBV6-6 and TRBJ2-7; D may be TRBD2 (6 bases). The CDR3 contains 14 residues. The ends were cut back, 7 bases at V and 3 bases at J, with 16 bases in the middle. Germline V CDR1 and CDR2: MNHNY, SVGAGI (reference sequence). The CDR3 region is CASTYYPGGYEQYF. The DNA for the CDR3 is TGTGCCAGCACCTACTACCCCGGGGGCTACGAGCAGTACTTC.

V and J are TRBV11-3 and TRBJ2-1, with TRBD1 matching 8 bases. CDR3 size: 15 residues. The germline gives CDR1 SGHNT, CDR2 YENEEA. V lost 0 bases and J lost 6; bases outside the gene matches: 4. The CDR3 DNA is TGTGCCAGCAGCTTAGACGCCGGGACAGGCAATGAGCAGTTCTTC. Its translation: CASSLDAGTGNEQFF.

The gene calls are TRBV29-1 and TRBJ1-1, with a possible D match to TRBD1 (6 bases). V lost 4 bases, J lost 5 bases, and 17 bases lay in between. CDR1 and CDR2 (germline): SQVTM, ANQGSEA. The CDR3 is made up of 14 amino acids. CDR3 in amino acids: CSVGFGQGNTEAFF. CDR3 DNA sequence: TGCAGCGTTGGATTCGGGCAGGGGAATACTGAAGCTTTCTTT.

V and J are TRBV4-1 and TRBJ1-4; D is perhaps TRBD1 (5 bases). The CDR3 is 11 residues long. Germline V CDR1 and CDR2: MGHRA, YSYEKL. Trimming stripped 2 bases from V and 10 bases from J, with 5 bases between. CDR3 sequence reads: CASSQRGKLFF. CDR3 nucleotides: TGCGCCAGCAGCCAAAGGGGAAAACTGTTTTTT.